This entry lists 18 T cell receptor beta chains sequenced from one sample in a study of vaccination and CD4 T cells after COVID-19 (dated by TCRdb to between 2021 and 2024). Libraries were made using PCR. The data were produced on an Illumina iSeq 100. At the Johns Hopkins FTIC core, DNA from the cultured CD4+ T cells underwent TCR sequencing with the Oncomine TCR Beta short-read assay. Starting from the raw public reads, TCRdb applied fastp trimming at Q25, assembled clones with MiXCR and retained in-frame beta chains. Rows are unified per CDR3 protein, each entry keeping the most common DNA and genes. The sample profile shows nearly 15,000 distinct CDR3 sequences; 75% to 80% of them were found once. 9.6% of the sample rests with the top ten. What these receptors recognize is not known. What the treatment or condition label conveys for this sample: roughly 11-day PBMC culture with coronavirus spike peptide pools or control peptides (ViraFEST assay).

Material: CD4+ T cells from blood, cultured in vitro, obtained after SARS-CoV-2 vaccination. Receptors were obtained from a human donor who received a COVID-19 vaccine.

The chain has TRBV10-1 and TRBJ1-1, with a tentative D call TRBD1 (6 bases). The V end lost 10 bases, the J end lost 1 base, and 13 bases lay between the germline ends. Looked up from germline, CDR1 is WNHNN and CDR2 is SYGVQD (reference sequence). This CDR3 is 13 amino acids long. CDR3 DNA: TGCGCCACCAGAGTGACAGGGAACACTGAAGCTTTCTTT. This sequence encodes CATRVTGNTEAFF.

The V gene is TRBV24-1, the J gene TRBJ1-5; no definite D call. The CDR3 has 13 residues. Germline CDR1 and CDR2: KGHDR and SFDVKD. Trimming took 6 bases from V and 6 from J, leaving 11 bases between them. CDR3 residues: CATSRERSQPQHF. The CDR3 DNA is TGTGCCACCAGTAGAGAAAGGTCTCAGCCCCAGCATTTT.

Notes on this clonotype: At one of its ends the junction is not consistent with the germline gene, which may arise from a read error. The chain carries TRBV7-3 and TRBJ1-1; tentative D call: TRBD1 (5 bases). The CDR3 has 12 residues. The germline gives CDR1 SGHTA, CDR2 FQGTGA. The CDR3 loop is CASTQGPTEAFF. DNA of the CDR3: TGTGCCAGCACGCAGGGACCGACTGAGGCTTTCTTT.

The chain employs TRBV27 and TRBJ2-7, with D possibly being TRBD2 (5 bases). V gave up 5 bases and J gave up 5 bases, with 16 bases separating them. Germline CDR1 MNHEY, CDR2 SMNVEV (reference sequence). The CDR3 spans 14 residues. The CDR3: CASSAQWRFDEQYF. The CDR3 nucleotides are TGTGCCAGCAGTGCTCAATGGAGGTTCGACGAGCAGTACTTC.

By share, this clonotype ranks as medium-sized. The genes are TRBV12-3 or TRBV12-4 and TRBJ1-2; D uncertain. V lost 6 bases and J 8 bases, leaving 13 bases between the germline ends. This CDR3 has 12 residues. CDR3 loop: CASRLGSRGYTF. For the CDR3, the DNA is TGTGCCAGCAGGCTGGGATCGCGGGGCTACACCTTC.

This chain uses TRBV7-2 with TRBJ2-5; 13 bases are a match to TRBD2. After removal of 5 bases from V and 0 bases from J, the junction contained 15 bases not matched to a gene. The germline gives CDR1 SGHTA, CDR2 FQGNSA. The CDR3 is 20 amino acids. CDR3 sequence reads: CASSPDRPLAGGTNQETQYF. The CDR3 DNA reads as TGTGCCAGCAGCCCAGATCGGCCACTAGCGGGGGGGACTAACCAAGAGACCCAGTACTTC.

This rearrangement joins TRBV15 to TRBJ1-2; possibly TRBD1 for D (5 bases). The germline V gene has CDR1 LNHNV and CDR2 YYDKDF (reference sequence). The germline V and J ends were trimmed by 7 bases and 5 bases, with 23 bases remaining between them. There are 16 residues in the CDR3. This chain's CDR3 is CATTLASGTYLYGYTF. The CDR3 nucleotides read TGTGCCACCACATTAGCCTCCGGGACCTACCTTTATGGCTACACCTTC.

The chain combines TRBV30 with TRBJ2-1, with TRBD2 matching 8 bases. Trimming at V came to 3 bases and at J to 2 bases, leaving 12 bases not matched to a gene. The CDR3 contains 17 residues. Per the germline V gene, CDR1 is GTSNPN and CDR2 is SVGIG (reference sequence). The CDR3 sequence: CAWSVAGGPIPYNEQFF. The CDR3 DNA reads TGTGCCTGGAGCGTCGCGGGGGGTCCCATACCCTACAATGAGCAGTTCTTC.

The chain is built from TRBV23-1 and TRBJ1-2, with 7 bases that match TRBD1. TRBV23-1 is an ORF; its function is uncertain. The V segment lost 3 bases and the J segment 8 bases; nucleotides outside the gene matches: 9. The CDR3 contains 14 residues. CDR3 sequence reads: CASSHRQGWRGYTF. Here the CDR3 DNA reads TGCGCCAGCAGTCACAGACAGGGATGGAGAGGCTACACCTTC.

A few counts support this clonotype. This chain links TRBV2 with TRBJ1-1; TRBD1 agrees at 8 bases. Unmatched junction bases numbered 7, after V lost 7 bases and J lost 0 bases. This CDR3 spans 15 amino acids. Germline CDR1 SNHLY, CDR2 FYNNEI. CDR3 sequence: CASIPQTGVNTEAFF. The CDR3 DNA follows: TGTGCCAGCATCCCCCAGACAGGGGTGAACACTGAAGCTTTCTTT.

This clonotype has just one count. The rearrangement links TRBV7-3 to TRBJ1-2, with TRBD1 identical over 7 bases. The V and J ends lost 5 bases and 8 bases, in that order; junction bases with no gene match: 8. CDR1 and CDR2 (germline): SGHTA, FQGTGA. The CDR3 contains 13 residues. The CDR3 bases are TGTGCCAGCAGCCCCAGGACAGGAGACGGCTACACCTTC. Translating it yields CASSPRTGDGYTF.

The chain uses TRBV27 and TRBJ1-2; TRBD1 matches 10 bases. Germline CDR1 and CDR2: MNHEY and SMNVEV (reference sequence). The CDR3 loop spans 21 amino acids. With V trimmed by 5 bases and J by 3 bases, 24 bases remained unmatched. Here the CDR3 DNA reads TGTGCCAGCAGTCCCAGACAGGGGGCGATGGTAGGGCGAGCTAGAGACTATGGCTACACCTTC. Residues: CASSPRQGAMVGRARDYGYTF.

J is TRBJ1-3 and V is TRBV7-8; D is perhaps TRBD1 (5 bases). Germline V gives CDR1 SGHVS, CDR2 FQNEAQ. V lost 6 bases, J lost 4 bases, and 10 bases lay in between. The CDR3 spans 13 residues. The CDR3 here is CASRTDNGNTIYF. CDR3 nucleotide sequence: TGTGCCAGCAGAACGGACAACGGAAACACCATATATTTT.

The chain carries TRBV7-6 and TRBJ2-7, with 9 bases that match TRBD1. The length of the CDR3 is 15 residues. V lost 0 bases, J lost 4 bases, and 4 bases stayed unmatched. Per germline, CDR1 SGHVS and CDR2 FNYEAQ. The CDR3 DNA sequence: TGTGCCAGCAGCTTAGCTTCAGGACAGGGGTACGAGCAGTACTTC. Its translation: CASSLASGQGYEQYF.

The chain links TRBV7-8 to TRBJ2-2; TRBD2 matches at 12 bases. Germline lookup yields CDR1 SGHVS and CDR2 FQNEAQ. V lost 4 bases to trimming and J lost 3 bases; unmatched junction nucleotides: 3. The CDR3 extends over 16 amino acids. Written as DNA, the CDR3 is TGTGCCAGCAGCTCCCGACTAGCGGGGGACACCGGGGAGCTGTTTTTT. Translating it yields CASSSRLAGDTGELFF.

CDR3 residues: CASSVEGTGVRGYTF. The CDR3 coding sequence is TGTGCCAGCAGCGTAGAGGGGACAGGGGTGAGAGGCTACACCTTC. The gene calls are TRBV9 and TRBJ1-2; 10 positions agree with TRBD1. Germline loops: CDR1 SGDLS, CDR2 YYNGEE. Trimming removed 0 bases from V and 8 bases from J; junction bases left unmatched: 7. The CDR3 sequence is 15 residues long.

The chain couples TRBV12-3 or TRBV12-4 to TRBJ2-2; D perhaps matches TRBD1 (5 bases). The V gene lost 0 bases and the J gene lost 6 bases, with 11 bases spanning the gap. CDR3 length equals 15 residues. DNA of the CDR3: TGTGCCAGCAGTTTAGCTCTCCAGGGATCCGGGGAGCTGTTTTTT. It is translated as CASSLALQGSGELFF.

The chain employs TRBV10-3 and TRBJ1-4; 7 bases agree with TRBD1. From germline, CDR1 is ENHRY and CDR2 SYGVKD. V lost 0 bases, J lost 4 bases, and 8 bases stayed unmatched. This CDR3 spans 17 amino acids. CDR3 residues: CAISESSGSGGNEKLFF. CDR3 coding DNA: TGTGCCATCAGTGAGTCCTCGGGATCAGGGGGTAATGAAAAACTGTTTTTT.